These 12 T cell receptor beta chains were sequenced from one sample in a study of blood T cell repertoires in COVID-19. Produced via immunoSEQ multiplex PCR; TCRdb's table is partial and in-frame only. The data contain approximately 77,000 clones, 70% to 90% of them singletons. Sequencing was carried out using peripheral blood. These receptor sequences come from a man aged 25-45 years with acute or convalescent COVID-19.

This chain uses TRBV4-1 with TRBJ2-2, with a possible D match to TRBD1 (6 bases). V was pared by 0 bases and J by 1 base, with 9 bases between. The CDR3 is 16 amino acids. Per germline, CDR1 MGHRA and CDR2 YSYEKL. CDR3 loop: CASSQEGHQNTGELFF. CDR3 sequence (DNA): TGCGCCAGCAGCCAAGAGGGACACCAGAACACCGGGGAGCTGTTTTTT.

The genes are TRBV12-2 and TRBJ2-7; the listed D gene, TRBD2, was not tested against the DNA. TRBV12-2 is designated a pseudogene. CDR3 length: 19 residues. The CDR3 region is CASRLPCGVNSRRGYEQYV. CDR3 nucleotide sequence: TGTGCAAGTCGCTTACCCTGCGGGGTTAACTCTAGAAGGGGCTACGAGCAGTACGTC.

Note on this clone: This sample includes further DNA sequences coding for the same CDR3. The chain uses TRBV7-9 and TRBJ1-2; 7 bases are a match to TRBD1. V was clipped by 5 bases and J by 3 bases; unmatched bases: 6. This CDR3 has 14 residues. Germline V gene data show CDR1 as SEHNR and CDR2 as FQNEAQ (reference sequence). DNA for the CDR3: TGTGCCAGCAGCCTTAACAGGGGTGACTATGGCTACACCTTC. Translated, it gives CASSLNRGDYGYTF.

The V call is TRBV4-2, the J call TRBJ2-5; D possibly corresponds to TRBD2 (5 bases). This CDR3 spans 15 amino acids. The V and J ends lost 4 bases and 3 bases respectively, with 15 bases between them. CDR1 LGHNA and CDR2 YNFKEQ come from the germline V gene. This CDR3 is CASSRILGAKETQYF. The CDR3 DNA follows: TGTGCCAGCAGCCGAATACTAGGAGCGAAAGAGACCCAGTACTTC.

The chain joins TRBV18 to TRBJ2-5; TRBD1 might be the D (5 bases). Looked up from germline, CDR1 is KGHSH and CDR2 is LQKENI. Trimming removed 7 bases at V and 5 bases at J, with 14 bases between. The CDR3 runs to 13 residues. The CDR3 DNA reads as TGTGCCAGCTGCGCGACAGCCCCGGAGACCCAGTACTTC. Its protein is CASCATAPETQYF.

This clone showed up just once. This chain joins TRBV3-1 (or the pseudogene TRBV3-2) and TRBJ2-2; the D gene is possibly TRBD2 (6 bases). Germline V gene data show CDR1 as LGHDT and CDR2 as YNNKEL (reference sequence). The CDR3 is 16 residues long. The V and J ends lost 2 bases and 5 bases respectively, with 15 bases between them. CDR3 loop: CASSQYSSAGTGELFF. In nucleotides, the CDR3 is TGTGCCAGCAGCCAATACTCTAGCGCGGGGACCGGGGAGCTGTTTTTT.

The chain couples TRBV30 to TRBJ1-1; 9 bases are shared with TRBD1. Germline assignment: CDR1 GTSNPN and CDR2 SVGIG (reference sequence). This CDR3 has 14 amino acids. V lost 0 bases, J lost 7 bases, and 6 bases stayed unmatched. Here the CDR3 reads CAWSVDRGSHEAFF. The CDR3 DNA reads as TGTGCCTGGAGTGTAGACAGGGGGTCTCATGAAGCTTTCTTT.

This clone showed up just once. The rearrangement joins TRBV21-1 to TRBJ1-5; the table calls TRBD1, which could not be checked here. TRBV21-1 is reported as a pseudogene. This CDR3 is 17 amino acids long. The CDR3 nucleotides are TGTGCCAGCGTACCAATCCGGGACAGGGCGCAAGATCAGCCCCAGCATTTT. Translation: CASVPIRDRAQDQPQHF.

CDR3 nucleotide sequence: TGTGCCAGCAGCGGGGGACAGGGGAACTATGGCTACACCTTC. Amino acids: CASSGGQGNYGYTF. The chain is built from TRBV6-5 and TRBJ1-2; 10 bases are a match to TRBD1. V dropped 6 bases and J dropped 2; count of bases not matched to a gene: 3. The V gene's germline CDR1 is MNHEY and CDR2 SVGAGI. This CDR3 is 14 amino acids long.

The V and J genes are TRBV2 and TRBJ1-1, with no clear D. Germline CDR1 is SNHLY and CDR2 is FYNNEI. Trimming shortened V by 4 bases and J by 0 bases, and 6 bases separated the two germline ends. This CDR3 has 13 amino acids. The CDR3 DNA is TGTGCCAGCAGTGCACTGATGAACACTGAAGCTTTCTTT. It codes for CASSALMNTEAFF. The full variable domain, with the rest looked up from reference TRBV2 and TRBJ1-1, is EPEVTQTPSHQVTQMGQEVILRCVPISNHLYFYWYRQILGQKVEFLVSFYNNEISEKSEIFDDQFSVERPDGSNFTLKIRSTKLEDSAMYFCASSALMNTEAFFGQGTRLTVV.

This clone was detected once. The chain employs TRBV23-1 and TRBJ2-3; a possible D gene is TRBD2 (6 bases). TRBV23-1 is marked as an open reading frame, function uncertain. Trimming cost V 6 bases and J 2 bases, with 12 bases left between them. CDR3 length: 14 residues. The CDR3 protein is CASSLGGNTDTQYF. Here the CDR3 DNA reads TGCGCCAGCAGCCTAGGAGGGAACACAGATACGCAGTATTTT.

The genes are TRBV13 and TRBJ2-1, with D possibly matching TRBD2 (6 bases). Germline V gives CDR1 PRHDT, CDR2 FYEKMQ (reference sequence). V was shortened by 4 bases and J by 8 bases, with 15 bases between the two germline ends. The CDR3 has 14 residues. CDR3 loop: CASSSLTSSDEQFF. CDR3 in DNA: TGTGCCAGCAGCTCTTTAACTAGCTCGGATGAGCAGTTCTTC.